This T cell receptor beta chain was sequenced during a study of cytomegalovirus exposure and HLA in healthy donors. Data came from immunoSEQ multiplex PCR; TCRdb stores just in-frame clones and leaves some out. Among approximately 260,000 clones listed, approximately 83% were seen once. The V gene end was trimmed by 5 bases and the J gene end by 5 bases; junction bases not matched to a gene: 12. Germline CDR1 reads SEHNR; CDR2 reads FQNEAQ (reference sequence). The length of the CDR3 is 16 residues. The sequence was obtained from a woman between 25 and 40 years old in good health and CMV-seropositive. The chain carries TRBV7-9 and TRBJ2-3, with 8 bases identical to TRBD2. The sample comprised PBMCs. CDR3: CASSPRLALEVDTQYF. CDR3 bases: TGTGCCAGCAGCCCGAGACTAGCGCTAGAGGTAGATACGCAGTATTTT.